This T cell receptor (beta chain) is from a study of cytomegalovirus exposure and HLA in healthy donors. Study at large: HLA-typed donors were the source of around 80 million unique TCRs, which an early data release held. Study conclusions and caveats: According to the study, 150 to 200 TCR beta chains were cytomegalovirus-associated. A cluster of highly shared sequence variants was likely a sequencing artifact. Specificity of three CMV-associated chains for CMV antigens was verified in vitro.

PCR amplification relied on 60 Vbeta primers (plus 13 Jbeta primers). Libraries were prepared by immunoSEQ multiplex PCR; TCRdb keeps only in-frame clonotypes and omits some of them. The sample shows some 190,000 clones, over 70% of them seen only once. About this clone itself: What it binds is unknown. The same CDR3 can be traced to other DNA sequences in this sample.

Germline values: CDR1 SGHRS, CDR2 YFSETQ. Unmatched junction bases numbered 8, after V lost 0 bases and J lost 4 bases. This CDR3 is 16 amino acids long. The receptor was derived from a woman in her twenties or thirties in good health and CMV-seropositive. Sequences were obtained from PBMCs. The chain uses TRBV5-1 and TRBJ2-3, with 7 bases fitting TRBD2. The CDR3 region is CASSLGLAGVADTQYF. The CDR3 DNA reads TGCGCCAGCAGCTTGGGGCTGGCGGGAGTGGCAGATACGCAGTATTTT.